The 19 T cell receptor beta chains presented below share a single source sample, sequenced in a study of radiotherapy plus CTLA-4 blockade in lung cancer. Method: immunoSEQ multiplex PCR; TCRdb's copy keeps in-frame clones and lacks some. The top ten hold approximately 22% of the sample, which has 70,000 to 90,000 clones, around 78% seen once. The sample in question was peripheral blood, obtained from a patient treated with radiotherapy plus ipilimumab. The receptors come from a human donor with non-small cell lung cancer whose response to radiotherapy plus ipilimumab could not be evaluated. Some clones in this sample may be carry-over from other donors' samples.

The V gene is TRBV19, the J gene TRBJ2-7; tentatively, D is TRBD2 (6 bases). V gave up 3 bases and J gave up 6 bases, with 18 bases separating them. Per germline, CDR1 LNHDA and CDR2 SQIVND (reference sequence). The CDR3 sequence is 15 residues long. The CDR3 is CASSIGRPSRGEQYF. In nucleotides, the CDR3 is TGTGCCAGTAGTATCGGGAGACCCTCTAGGGGCGAGCAGTACTTC. Based on the CDR3 plus reference TRBV19 and TRBJ2-7, the full variable domain is DGGITQSPKYLFRKEGQNVTLSCEQNLNHDAMYWYRQDPGQGLRLIYYSQIVNDFQKGDIAEGYSVSREKKESFPLTVTSAQKNPTAFYLCASSIGRPSRGEQYFGPGTRLTVT.

The chain joins TRBV28 to TRBJ2-4, with 9 bases that match TRBD1. The CDR3 length is 18 residues. V shed 5 bases and J 1 base; nucleotides not matched to a gene: 12. In germline, CDR1 is MDHEN, CDR2 SYDVKM. CDR3 DNA: TGTGCCAGCAGTCGGGACAGGGTGAACCCAGGGGCCAAAAACATTCAGTACTTC. This sequence encodes CASSRDRVNPGAKNIQYF.

The chain has TRBV29-1 and TRBJ2-3; 7 nucleotides match TRBD1. This CDR3 has 15 amino acids. Per germline, CDR1 SQVTM and CDR2 ANQGSEA. J gave up 0 bases and V 7 bases, and 10 bases lay outside the gene matches. As DNA, the CDR3 is TGCAGCGGCCGCAGGGGGTCCGCTAGCACAGATACGCAGTATTTT. It translates to CSGRRGSASTDTQYF.

The chain uses TRBV30 and TRBJ1-6; no definite D call. CDR1 is GTSNPN and CDR2 is SVGIG in the germline V gene (reference sequence). The CDR3 loop spans 15 amino acids. The V end was cut by 4 bases, the J end by 5 bases, with 15 bases between. CDR3 sequence reads: CAWIFSGGNNSPLHF. The CDR3 DNA is TGTGCCTGGATTTTCTCGGGTGGCAATAATTCACCCCTCCACTTT.

The chain has TRBV5-4 and TRBJ2-7; D may be TRBD1 (6 bases). Trimming cost V 5 bases and J 5 bases, with 14 bases left between them. The CDR3 is made up of 13 amino acids. Per germline, CDR1 SGHNT and CDR2 YYREEE (reference sequence). The CDR3 coding sequence is TGTGCCAGCAGTCGGGCTTCAGGGGACGAGCAGTACTTC. This codes for CASSRASGDEQYF.

This clone was seen only a few times. V is TRBV5-1 and J is TRBJ1-1; maybe TRBD1 (6 bases). The CDR3 spans 14 residues. Per germline, CDR1 SGHRS and CDR2 YFSETQ. V lost 0 bases, J lost 1 base, and 7 bases lay in between. CDR3 nucleotide sequence: TGCGCCAGCAGCTTGGCGGACAGGAACACTGAAGCTTTCTTT. Its protein is CASSLADRNTEAFF. The full variable domain, with the rest looked up from reference TRBV5-1 and TRBJ1-1, is KAGVTQTPRYLIKTRGQQVTLSCSPISGHRSVSWYQQTPGQGLQFLFEYFSETQRNKGNFPGRFSGRQFSNSRSEMNVSTLELGDSALYLCASSLADRNTEAFFGQGTRLTVV.

The rearrangement links TRBV7-2 to TRBJ1-1, with TRBD1 identical over 8 bases. Trimming took 2 bases from V and 2 from J; bases not matched to a gene: 7. CDR1 is SGHTA and CDR2 is FQGNSA in the germline V gene. The CDR3 totals 16 residues. The CDR3 protein is CASSLTGTGVNTEAFF. CDR3 DNA: TGTGCCAGCAGCTTAACCGGGACAGGAGTAAACACTGAAGCTTTCTTT. Complete variable domain (other parts from reference TRBV7-2 and TRBJ1-1): GAGVSQSPSNKVTEKGKDVELRCDPISGHTALYWYRQSLGQGLEFLIYFQGNSAPDKSGLPSDRFSAERTGGSVSTLTIQRTQQEDSAVYLCASSLTGTGVNTEAFFGQGTRLTVV.

This clone was seen a few times. The CDR3 region has the DNA TGTGCCAGCCGCGGGGGGCCGGGGACTGAAGCTTTCTTT. Translation: CASRGGPGTEAFF. V is TRBV6-6 and J is TRBJ1-1; TRBD1 is a possible D gene (6 bases). The CDR3 extends over 13 amino acids. CDR1 is MNHNY, CDR2 SVGAGI, per germline (reference sequence). V was shortened by 8 bases and J by 5 bases, with 15 bases between the two germline ends.

In regard to this clone: Mismatch with germline at one junction end may stem from a read error. This chain joins TRBV19 and TRBJ1-1; tentatively, D is TRBD1 (6 bases). The CDR3 totals 13 residues. The germline V gene has CDR1 LNHDA and CDR2 SQIVND (reference sequence). The chain's CDR3 is CLYRARSNTEAFF. The CDR3 bases are TGCCTGTACAGGGCGCGATCTAACACTGAAGCTTTCTTT.

V and J are TRBV28 and TRBJ1-6; 7 nucleotides align to TRBD1. CDR1 MDHEN and CDR2 SYDVKM come from the germline V gene. V was clipped by 3 bases and J by 3 bases; unmatched bases: 5. The CDR3 runs 16 residues. The CDR3 nucleotides read TGTGCCAGCAGTTTCATGGGGACAGACTATAATTCACCCCTCCACTTT. As protein: CASSFMGTDYNSPLHF.

The chain is built from TRBV28 and TRBJ2-6; 14 positions agree with TRBD2. The germline gives CDR1 MDHEN, CDR2 SYDVKM. This CDR3 comprises 17 residues. V was pared by 4 bases and J by 2 bases, with 1 base of the junction left unmatched. DNA for the CDR3: TGTGCCAGCAGTTCGGGACTAGCGGGGGCTGGGGCCAACGTCCTGACTTTC. Translation: CASSSGLAGAGANVLTF.

In its sample, this clone was seen a few times. The chain has TRBV28 and TRBJ2-1; tentative D call: TRBD1 (5 bases). Germline CDR1 and CDR2: MDHEN and SYDVKM. V was trimmed by 3 bases and J by 7 bases, leaving 16 bases between them. This CDR3 region has 15 residues. The CDR3 sequence is CASSFGVKKGNEQFF. Here the CDR3 DNA reads TGTGCCAGCAGTTTTGGGGTCAAAAAGGGGAATGAGCAGTTCTTC.

This clone came up once. The chain recombines TRBV5-6 with TRBJ2-5; possibly TRBD1 for D (5 bases). Germline V gene sequence: CDR1 SGHDT, CDR2 YYEEEE. CDR3 length: 11 residues. Trimming removed 4 bases at V and 10 bases at J, with 11 bases between. CDR3 region: CASSQGLGQYF. Written as DNA, the CDR3 is TGTGCCAGCAGCCAGGGCCTTGGCCAGTACTTC.

The CDR3: CASSEQGTGASYERQYF. Written as DNA, the CDR3 is TGTGCCAGCAGTGAGCAAGGGACAGGCGCTTCCTACGAGCGGCAGTACTTC. The genes are TRBV6-1 and TRBJ2-7; 8 bases are a match to TRBD1. The trim removed 3 bases at V and 9 bases at J, leaving 19 bases unmatched. Germline V gene sequence: CDR1 MNHNS, CDR2 SASEGT. The CDR3 runs 17 residues.

The chain recombines TRBV19 with TRBJ2-7; maybe TRBD1 (6 bases). CDR1 LNHDA and CDR2 SQIVND come from the germline V gene (reference sequence). The CDR3 has 17 amino acids. V was clipped by 1 base and J by 5 bases, with 21 bases between them. The CDR3 is CASSIAPRGGRRNEQYF. The CDR3 nucleotides are TGTGCCAGTAGTATAGCCCCACGTGGGGGCCGGAGGAACGAGCAGTACTTC.

The rearrangement uses TRBV7-2 and TRBJ2-7, with D uncertain. Germline CDR1 SGHTA, CDR2 FQGNSA. The germline V and J ends were trimmed by 5 bases and 3 bases, with 14 bases remaining between them. The length of the CDR3 is 14 residues. In DNA, the CDR3 is TGTGCCAGCAGCCCGCGGCACTCCATCTACGAGCAGTACTTC. Translation: CASSPRHSIYEQYF.

The chain is built from TRBV6-5 and TRBJ2-7, with D possibly matching TRBD2 (7 bases). Germline CDR1 MNHEY, CDR2 SVGAGI. V lost 5 bases and J 2 bases, leaving 16 bases between the germline ends. This CDR3 contains 15 residues. The CDR3 reads CASSHKGGGPYEQYF. DNA for the CDR3: TGTGCCAGCAGTCACAAAGGGGGAGGGCCCTACGAGCAGTACTTC.

This clone was seen a few times. V and J are TRBV7-2 and TRBJ2-7, with unresolved D. Trimming cost V 0 bases and J 7 bases, with 7 bases left between them. The CDR3 sequence is 12 residues long. Germline-derived CDR1 and CDR2 are SGHTA and FQGNSA. CDR3 bases: TGTGCCAGCAGCTTAGCGCTAGGAGAGCAGTACTTC. Encoded protein: CASSLALGEQYF.

This chain uses TRBV7-8 with TRBJ1-3; D ambiguous. Germline-derived CDR1 and CDR2 are SGHVS and FQNEAQ. V was cut by 6 bases and J by 3 bases, with 6 bases left in between. The CDR3 is made up of 12 amino acids. The CDR3 sequence is CASRSGGNTIYF. The CDR3 region has the DNA TGTGCCAGCAGGAGCGGTGGAAACACCATATATTTT.